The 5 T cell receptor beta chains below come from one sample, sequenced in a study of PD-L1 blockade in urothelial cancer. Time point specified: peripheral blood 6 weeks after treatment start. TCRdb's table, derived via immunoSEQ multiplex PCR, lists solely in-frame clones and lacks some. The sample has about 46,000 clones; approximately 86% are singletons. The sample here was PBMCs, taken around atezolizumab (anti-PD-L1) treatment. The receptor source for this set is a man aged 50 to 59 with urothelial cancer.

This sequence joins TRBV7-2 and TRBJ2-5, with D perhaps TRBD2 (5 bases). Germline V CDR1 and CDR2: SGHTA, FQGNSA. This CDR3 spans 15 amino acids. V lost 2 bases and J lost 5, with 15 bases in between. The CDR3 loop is CASSLSPGGRETQYF. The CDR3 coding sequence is TGTGCCAGCAGCTTAAGCCCCGGCGGGCGGGAGACCCAGTACTTC.

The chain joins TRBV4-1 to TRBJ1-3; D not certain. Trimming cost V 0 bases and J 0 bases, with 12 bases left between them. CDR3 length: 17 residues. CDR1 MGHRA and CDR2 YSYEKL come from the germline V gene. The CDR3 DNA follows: TGCGCCAGCAGCCAAGATGGGCATTTGAGCTCTGGAAACACCATATATTTT. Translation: CASSQDGHLSSGNTIYF.

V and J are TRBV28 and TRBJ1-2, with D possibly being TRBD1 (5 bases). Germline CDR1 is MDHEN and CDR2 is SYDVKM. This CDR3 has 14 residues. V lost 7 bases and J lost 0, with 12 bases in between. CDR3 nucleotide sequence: TGTGCCAGCAAAATGGGGGGGACTAACTATGGCTACACCTTC. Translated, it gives CASKMGGTNYGYTF.

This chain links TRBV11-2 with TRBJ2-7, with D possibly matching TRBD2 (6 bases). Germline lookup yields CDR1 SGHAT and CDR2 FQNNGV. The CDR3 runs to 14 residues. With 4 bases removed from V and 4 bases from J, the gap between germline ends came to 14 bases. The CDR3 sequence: CASSSPGVWYEQYF. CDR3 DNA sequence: TGTGCCAGCAGCTCCCCGGGGGTATGGTACGAGCAGTACTTC. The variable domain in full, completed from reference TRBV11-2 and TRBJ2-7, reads EAGVAQSPRYKIIEKRQSVAFWCNPISGHATLYWYQQILGQGPKLLIQFQNNGVVDDSQLPKDRFSAERLKGVDSTLKIQPAKLEDSAVYLCASSSPGVWYEQYFGPGTRLTVT.

CDR3: CAWTAQNTGELFF. The CDR3 region has the DNA TGTGCCTGGACTGCACAGAACACCGGGGAGCTGTTTTTT. This sequence joins TRBV30 and TRBJ2-2; no definite D call. This CDR3 is 13 amino acids long. V was pared by 4 bases and J by 1 base, with 7 bases between. CDR1 and CDR2 from the germline V gene are GTSNPN and SVGIG (reference sequence).